Included here is one T cell receptor beta chain sequence, with context. Its antigen is not identified. The sample is drawn from a study of T cell responses to AZD1222 COVID-19 vaccine. V was clipped by 4 bases and J by 5 bases; unmatched bases: 10. This CDR3 is 17 amino acids long. The germline V gene has CDR1 SEHNR and CDR2 FQNEAQ (reference sequence). Profiled with immunoSEQ multiplex PCR; TCRdb holds only in-frame clones, not every one. In the table there are 120,000 to 150,000 clones, just over 90% of which are singletons. Broader study findings: Increased Spike-specific TCR breadth and depth were observed after two AZD1222 doses. All repertoire sampling was performed exclusively after the peak T cell response. Spike-wide vaccine-associated CD4 TCRs dominated at 160-218 and 743-854.

The sequence came from an adult in good health. The gene calls are TRBV7-9 and TRBJ2-2, with 10 bases identical to TRBD1. The sequenced sample was peripheral blood, obtained on day 0 of AZD1222 vaccination. This chain's CDR3 is CASSYDRGRLLTGELFF. The CDR3 DNA sequence: TGTGCCAGCAGCTACGACAGGGGGCGCCTATTGACCGGGGAGCTGTTTTTT.